The 9 T cell receptor beta chains listed next were all sequenced from one sample in a study of cytomegalovirus exposure and HLA in healthy donors. Use of 60 Vbeta and 13 Jbeta primers characterized the PCR. Produced via immunoSEQ multiplex PCR; TCRdb's table is partial and in-frame only. This sample has about 160,000 clones, with roughly 72% found just once. Sequencing used PBMCs. The receptors were sampled from a man aged 35 to 55 in good health and CMV-seropositive.

Comment on this clone: Other DNA sequences of this sample code for an identical CDR3. The chain has TRBV29-1 and TRBJ1-1, with 7 nucleotides matching TRBD1. V lost 0 bases and J lost 5; bases outside the gene matches: 3. Germline lookup yields CDR1 SQVTM and CDR2 ANQGSEA. The CDR3 is 13 amino acids. CDR3 sequence (DNA): TGCAGCGTTGAAGATCGCAGGGGGACTGAAGCTTTCTTT. It specifies CSVEDRRGTEAFF.

V is TRBV6-5 and J is TRBJ1-1; D is unclear. With 0 bases removed from V and 4 bases from J, the gap between germline ends came to 9 bases. Germline lookup yields CDR1 MNHEY and CDR2 SVGAGI. The CDR3 spans 14 residues. The CDR3 region has the DNA TGTGCCAGCAGTTACTCGGTTCGGGGCACTGAAGCTTTCTTT. It yields the protein CASSYSVRGTEAFF.

This clone is labeled as medium-sized (0.01 to 0.1%). The chain is built from TRBV4-3 and TRBJ2-7; D might be TRBD1 (6 bases). The germline V and J ends were trimmed by 1 base and 4 bases, with 11 bases remaining between them. CDR1 LGHNA and CDR2 YSLEER come from the germline V gene. This CDR3 has 14 residues. This chain's CDR3 is CASSQGGRGYEQYF. CDR3 bases: TGCGCCAGCAGCCAAGGTGGCAGGGGTTACGAGCAGTACTTC.

The gene calls are TRBV5-1 and TRBJ1-2; no clear D gene. With 4 bases removed from V and 6 bases from J, the gap between germline ends came to 13 bases. The CDR3 covers 13 residues. The V gene's germline CDR1 is SGHRS and CDR2 YFSETQ. CDR3 bases: TGCGCCAGCAGCCCCGACTTGGAGGATGGCTACACCTTC. This codes for CASSPDLEDGYTF.

Only a few counts were recorded for this clone. This sample also contains other DNA sequences that code for the same CDR3. The chain is built from TRBV7-9 and TRBJ1-1; tentative D call: TRBD1 (6 bases). Trimming left V 5 bases short and J 1 base short, with 11 bases between. This CDR3 has 14 amino acids. CDR1 and CDR2 from the germline V gene are SEHNR and FQNEAQ (reference sequence). The CDR3 coding sequence is TGTGCCAGCAGCCCGGGACACCGGAACACTGAAGCTTTCTTT. This gives the protein CASSPGHRNTEAFF.

The chain employs TRBV6-6 and TRBJ1-3, with D perhaps TRBD1 (5 bases). The CDR3 length is 15 residues. Trimming shortened V by 6 bases and J by 1 base, and 13 bases separated the two germline ends. Germline lookup yields CDR1 MNHNY and CDR2 SVGAGI (reference sequence). The CDR3 DNA sequence: TGTGCCAGCAGAAGCAGGGCACTATCTGGAAACACCATATATTTT. It yields the protein CASRSRALSGNTIYF.

The rearrangement links TRBV7-8 to TRBJ2-7; no reliable D call. V shed 1 base and J shed 9 bases, with 10 bases lying between them. The CDR3 extends over 12 amino acids. The germline V gene has CDR1 SGHVS and CDR2 FQNEAQ. The CDR3 sequence: CASSLGLTGQYF. CDR3 coding DNA: TGTGCCAGCAGCTTAGGACTCACGGGGCAGTACTTC. The variable domain in full, completed from reference TRBV7-8 and TRBJ2-7, reads GAGVSQSPRYKVAKRGQDVALRCDPISGHVSLFWYQQALGQGPEFLTYFQNEAQLDKSGLPSDRFFAERPEGSVSTLKIQRTQQEDSAVYLCASSLGLTGQYFGPGTRLTVT.

The gene calls are TRBV18 and TRBJ2-7, with D possibly matching TRBD2 (5 bases). The germline CDR1 and CDR2 sequences are KGHSH and LQKENI. This CDR3 spans 14 amino acids. Deletions cut 3 bases from V and 1 base from J, with 10 bases between. CDR3 amino acids: CASSPGRTSYEQYF. The CDR3 DNA follows: TGTGCCAGCTCACCTGGACGGACTTCCTACGAGCAGTACTTC.

This clone was counted a single time. V and J are TRBV28 and TRBJ2-2; 12 bases line up with TRBD1. V lost 6 bases to trimming and J lost 7 bases; unmatched junction nucleotides: 12. Germline assignment: CDR1 MDHEN and CDR2 SYDVKM. The CDR3 has 17 amino acids. CDR3 sequence reads: CASRRTGTGGASGELFF. In DNA, the CDR3 is TGTGCCAGCAGAAGGACCGGGACAGGGGGCGCGAGCGGGGAGCTGTTTTTT.